This passage covers 14 T cell receptor beta chains from one sample sequenced in a study of metastatic and nonmetastatic thyroid tumors. No patient received treatment before thyroid surgery. TCRdb re-called clones from the PCR reads using MiXCR. The sample lists fewer than 35,000 clones, under 30% occurring once. What was sequenced was blood. Source of these receptors: a female donor with papillary thyroid cancer or a benign thyroid nodule (not recorded which). Some clones in this sample may be carry-over from other donors' samples.

This clone was picked up a small number of times. The chain carries TRBV20-1 and TRBJ1-1; D ambiguous. This CDR3 has 12 residues. In germline, CDR1 is DFQATT, CDR2 SNEGSKA (reference sequence). Trimming took 1 base from V and 11 from J, leaving 14 bases between them. For the CDR3, the DNA is TGCAGTGCTAGAGGTGTCCGATCTCTGGCTTTCTTT. Protein sequence: CSARGVRSLAFF.

This clone appeared a few times. This chain connects TRBV4-1 to TRBJ2-7; possible D gene TRBD2, 5 bases. CDR1 and CDR2 (germline): MGHRA, YSYEKL. Trimming shortened V by 0 bases and J by 1 base, and 13 bases separated the two germline ends. The CDR3 totals 16 residues. The CDR3 loop is CASSQEIGIRSYEQYF. The CDR3 DNA reads as TGCGCCAGCAGCCAAGAGATCGGGATTCGATCCTACGAGCAGTACTTC.

This clone was seen a single time. The chain joins TRBV4-3 to TRBJ1-5, with D possibly being TRBD1 (5 bases). There are 15 residues in the CDR3. V dropped 0 bases and J dropped 7 bases, with 13 bases sitting between them. The germline gives CDR1 LGHNA, CDR2 YSLEER. The CDR3: CASSQDSQGEQPQHF. The CDR3 DNA reads as TGCGCCAGCAGCCAAGACTCCCAGGGTGAACAGCCCCAGCATTTT.

The chain joins TRBV3-1 to TRBJ1-1; unclear D gene. CDR3 size: 13 residues. From germline, CDR1 is LGHDT and CDR2 YNNKEL (reference sequence). V lost 0 bases to trimming and J lost 11 bases, with 13 bases between them. CDR3 amino acids: CASSQDLGTAAFF. CDR3 nucleotides: TGTGCCAGCAGCCAAGATCTAGGTACGGCGGCTTTCTTT. Complete variable domain (other parts from reference TRBV3-1 and TRBJ1-1): DTAVSQTPKYLVTQMGNDKSIKCEQNLGHDTMYWYKQDSKKFLKIMFSYNNKELIINETVPNRFSPKSPDKAHLNLHINSLELGDSAVYFCASSQDLGTAAFFGQGTRLTVV.

The chain recombines TRBV2 with TRBJ2-1; 7 positions match TRBD2. With 7 bases clipped from V and 1 base from J, the junction kept 4 bases outside the gene matches. Germline lookup yields CDR1 SNHLY and CDR2 FYNNEI. CDR3 length: 14 residues. The CDR3 loop is CASMGGRSYNEQFF. The DNA of the CDR3 is TGTGCCAGCATGGGCGGGAGATCCTACAATGAGCAGTTCTTC. Variable domain in full (rest from reference TRBV2 and TRBJ2-1): EPEVTQTPSHQVTQMGQEVILRCVPISNHLYFYWYRQILGQKVEFLVSFYNNEISEKSEIFDDQFSVERPDGSNFTLKIRSTKLEDSAMYFCASMGGRSYNEQFFGPGTRLTVL.

This chain links TRBV12-5 with TRBJ2-3; TRBD2 might be the D (7 bases). Per the germline V gene, CDR1 is LGHNT and CDR2 is FRNRAP. V lost 1 base to trimming and J lost 2 bases, with 10 bases between them. This CDR3 is built from 15 residues. As DNA, the CDR3 is TGTGCTAGTGGTTTGGCCGCGGGGGCCACAGATACGCAGTATTTT. Protein product: CASGLAAGATDTQYF. Drawing the rest from reference TRBV12-5 and TRBJ2-3, the complete variable domain is DARVTQTPRHKVTEMGQEVTMRCQPILGHNTVFWYRQTMMQGLELLAYFRNRAPLDDSGMPKDRFSAEMPDATLATLKIQPSEPRDSAVYFCASGLAAGATDTQYFGPGTRLTVL.

This clone has a count of ten or more. The CDR3 reads CASSQEFLGGLYEQYF. CDR3 nucleotides: TGTGCCAGCAGCCAAGAGTTTCTTGGCGGTCTCTACGAGCAGTACTTC. V gene TRBV4-2 combines with J gene TRBJ2-7; D unclear. The germline V and J ends were trimmed by 0 bases and 3 bases, with 15 bases remaining between them. Germline loops: CDR1 LGHNA, CDR2 YNFKEQ. The CDR3 has 16 residues.

Judged by abundance, this clone is medium-sized. The chain employs TRBV28 and TRBJ2-1; D may be TRBD1 (5 bases). CDR3 length equals 14 residues. Germline CDR1 MDHEN, CDR2 SYDVKM. The V end was cut by 9 bases, the J end by 8 bases, with 20 bases between. For the CDR3, the DNA is TGTGCCAGTCTTACACAGCTGGGCAGGGATGAGCAGTTCTTC. Amino acid sequence: CASLTQLGRDEQFF.

The chain uses TRBV14 and TRBJ2-1; TRBD2 agrees at 7 bases. The CDR3 covers 14 residues. With 2 bases clipped from V and 8 bases from J, the junction kept 6 bases outside the gene matches. Germline V CDR1 and CDR2: SGHDN, FVKESK. Written as DNA, the CDR3 is TGTGCCAGCAGCCAACTAGCGGTTACACATGAGCAGTTCTTC. This gives the protein CASSQLAVTHEQFF.

By sample fraction, this clone is medium-sized. The chain recombines TRBV27 with TRBJ1-5; 8 positions agree with TRBD1. Germline CDR1 MNHEY, CDR2 SMNVEV (reference sequence). The V segment lost 5 bases and the J segment 4 bases; nucleotides outside the gene matches: 10. CDR3 length: 16 residues. This CDR3 reads CASSRIYRGLNQPQHF. The CDR3 DNA reads as TGTGCCAGCAGTCGAATCTACAGGGGGTTGAATCAGCCCCAGCATTTT.

This clone was counted between two and nine times. This chain uses TRBV10-3 with TRBJ2-1, with TRBD2 matching over 11 bases. V lost 5 bases, J lost 2 bases, and 5 bases stayed unmatched. Germline loops: CDR1 ENHRY, CDR2 SYGVKD. This CDR3 is 16 amino acids long. CDR3 region: CAISPGTSGTYNEQFF. CDR3 nucleotides: TGTGCCATCAGTCCGGGGACTAGCGGAACCTACAATGAGCAGTTCTTC.

This clone was seen a single time. The chain joins TRBV11-3 to TRBJ1-2, with D hard to call. This CDR3 is 14 amino acids long. Germline CDR1 and CDR2: SGHNT and YENEEA. V lost 3 bases, J lost 2 bases, and 10 bases lay in between. This CDR3 is CASSLDGLNYGYTF. The CDR3 region has the DNA TGTGCCAGCAGCTTGGACGGTCTGAACTATGGCTACACCTTC.

This clone was counted a few times. V and J are TRBV10-1 and TRBJ2-2; D gene unclear. Between the trimmed V and J ends, which lost 3 bases and 5 bases, there was a span of 7 bases. The CDR3 is made up of 13 amino acids. Germline V CDR1 and CDR2: WNHNN, SYGVQD (reference sequence). CDR3 sequence: CASSEKGTGELFF. CDR3 DNA sequence: TGCGCCAGCAGTGAAAAAGGAACCGGGGAGCTGTTTTTT.

This clone was detected only a few times. The genes are TRBV25-1 and TRBJ2-3; D unclear. Germline V gene sequence: CDR1 MGHDK, CDR2 SYGVNS. The V and J ends lost 3 bases and 6 bases respectively, with 19 bases between them. The CDR3 is 16 amino acids. CDR3 in amino acids: CASSEFGSRSGDTQYF. DNA for the CDR3: TGTGCCAGCAGTGAGTTTGGCTCCCGGAGTGGGGATACGCAGTATTTT.